This T cell receptor beta chain was documented in a study of shared clonotypes between healthy human individuals. The CDR3 totals 13 residues. Germline CDR1 and CDR2: LNHDA and SQIVND (reference sequence). V was cut by 3 bases and J by 3 bases, with 9 bases left in between. TCRdb's table, derived via immunoSEQ multiplex PCR, lists solely in-frame clones and lacks some. The sample carries hundreds of thousands of clones, 70% to 80% recorded once. This TCR came from a woman aged 35 to 49 in good health. Some clones in this sample may be carry-over from other donors' samples. The chain joins TRBV19 to TRBJ2-7, with D uncertain. The source material was PBMCs. CDR3 residues: CASSMGWGYEQYF. CDR3 nucleotide sequence: TGTGCCAGTAGTATGGGGTGGGGCTACGAGCAGTACTTC. The full variable domain, in which reference TRBV19 and TRBJ2-7 provide the parts outside the CDR3, is DGGITQSPKYLFRKEGQNVTLSCEQNLNHDAMYWYRQDPGQGLRLIYYSQIVNDFQKGDIAEGYSVSREKKESFPLTVTSAQKNPTAFYLCASSMGWGYEQYFGPGTRLTVT.